Detailed here is one T cell receptor (beta chain). No antigen is known for it. No quality values exist for individual bases; no much larger clone is one base distant. This sample is drawn from a study of beta chain features in type 1 diabetes listed by TCRdb under 2018. The study in broad terms: No differences in mean age, gender distribution, total cell number or subset yield were found between patients and healthy donors. A total of 107,917,701 sorted cells were examined across all samples, and RNA yield correlated strongly with the number of cells per subset. In the study, TCRB repertoires of sorted circulating CD4+ T cell subsets from recently diagnosed type 1 diabetes patients were compared with those of matched healthy donors. Regulatory and stem cell-like memory subsets were isolated from only 8 patients and 8 healthy donors, whereas naive and central memory subsets came from all 30 or so donors.

A single peripheral blood draw of about 120 mL on average was collected from each donor into heparinised tubes. Naive, central memory, regulatory and stem cell-like memory CD4+ T cells were sorted on a BD FACSAria II using a panel including CD45RO, CCR7, CD25, CD127, CD95 and CD27. A purity above 98% was achieved for all sorted populations. PBMCs were separated immediately by Lymphoprep density gradient centrifugation and were stained directly, without being cultured. So that batch effects would be minimized, each experiment stained and sorted samples in pairs, pairing one healthy donor with one patient. All of the isolated RNA was reverse transcribed with the High Capacity cDNA Reverse Transcription Kit, so expressed TCRB transcripts were sequenced. Deep immunoSEQ sequencing was performed on naive, central memory and regulatory T cell samples, with an average of around 3.4 million total reads per sample. After sorted cells were lysed in RLT buffer, RNA was extracted with DNase-treated RNeasy Micro or Mini kits, with the choice depending on cell number. To prevent cross-contamination, every cell subset was processed on its own, while patient and healthy donor samples were processed together. TCRB sequences were amplified from cDNA with the immunoSEQ multiplex PCR, producing 87-bp fragments spanning the CDR3 region. Amplicons were sequenced on the Illumina HiSeq platform. The authors' analysis ran thus. Synthetic template baselines were used to correct PCR bias computationally, reads within Hamming distance 2 were collapsed together, and singletons that could not be merged were discarded. Reads were aligned to IMGT to assign V, D and J genes, CDR3 length, and insertions or deletions at six rearrangement sites. Within each subset, clonotype counts were normalized to the number of sorted cells before true diversity and Gini coefficients were calculated with the tcR R package. Repertoire sharing was quantified using the overlap coefficient calculated on TCRB nucleotide sequences. Out-of-frame TCRB sequences from naive cells were analyzed as a proxy for the pre-selection repertoire. TCRdb obtained this table from immuneACCESS and retained in-frame rearrangements with V and J assigned. These tables miss some clones; where compared with another copy, unresolved V genes account for less than half of the shortfall, and the remainder is unexplained. V and J calls and clone size come straight from that table; D and trimming were deduced from the DNA. The table for this sample lists under 300,000 clones; roughly 17% of them were counted only once. About 0.085% of the sample goes to the ten largest clones.

Overall results and qualifications from the work: Because cDNA was sequenced instead of genomic DNA, activated cells with high expression could be over-represented, although the groups did not differ in activation or CD3 levels. Only small numbers of individuals were included in the HLA sub-analyses, which left unresolved whether HLA type had any influence on TCRB rearrangement. Shorter templates might be favored by PCR, yet because patient and control samples were amplified and corrected together, any such skew would affect both groups equally. At VDJ recombination sites, patients with type 1 diabetes made fewer insertions and deleted more nucleotides, a pattern implying thymic rearrangement abnormalities. Type 1 diabetes patients showed a moderate but significant shortening of TCRB CDR3 length in all four CD4+ subsets. Naive, central memory and regulatory TCRB repertoires appeared to be more similar among patients than among healthy donors.

The CDR3 contains 15 residues, cysteine and phenylalanine counted. Only the CDR3 portion is preserved as DNA: 45 bases, with reading frame beginning at the first base. V is trimmed back by 5 bases and J by 7 bases, and the junction contains 10 bases that no gene match accounts for. The germline V gene sets CDR1 to SGHTA and CDR2 to FQGNSA. The V and J genes are TRBV7-2 and TRBJ1-1; 10 central nucleotides agree with TRBD1. This sequence was found in a man aged 30 to 45 with type 1 diabetes. Sample: naive CD4+ T cells from blood. The sample's cell subset or site label, in plain terms: true naive CD4+ T cells. In nucleotide form, the sequence is TGTGCCAGCAGCCTGGACAGGGGGATACAAGGTGAAGCTTTCTTT. Translated, this is CASSLDRGIQGEAFF.